This note documents a single TCR beta chain sequence. Antigen specificity is unknown. Profiled with immunoSEQ multiplex PCR; TCRdb holds only in-frame clones, not every one. The table includes 25,000 to 40,000 clones, nearly 85% detected once. These data come from a study of lymphopenia after photon versus proton radiotherapy. The CDR3 consists of 16 residues. The V gene lost 0 bases and the J gene lost 3 bases, with 9 bases spanning the gap. The germline CDR1 and CDR2 sequences are MNHEY and SMNVEV (reference sequence). Study-level findings and limits: Better survival with proton therapy was suggested as possible, not demonstrated. Proton therapy kept repertoires fairly stable, unlike photons, which gained effector/memory cells.

The chain links TRBV27 to TRBJ1-6; possibly TRBD1 for D (6 bases). The starting material was peripheral blood, obtained from a patient treated with proton-based radiotherapy. This sequence was found in a woman aged 70 to 79 with pancreatic cancer. The CDR3 protein is CASSLSLGHYNSPLHF. The CDR3 coding sequence is TGTGCCAGCAGTTTATCCCTGGGACACTATAATTCACCCCTCCACTTT.